One TCR beta chain is described in this entry. Its target is unknown. The sample comes from a study of T cells in localized non-small cell lung cancer. Study results and caveats: There was an association of higher blood T cell density with longer overall survival. Of the top 100 tumor clones, median roughly 60 were in adjacent lung, around 28 among its top 100. Clonality peaked in uninvolved adjacent lung rather than tumor. Only one tumor region was sequenced, so heterogeneity remains possible.

Sequenced by immunoSEQ multiplex PCR; TCRdb stores in-frame clones only, minus some. The sample carries 38,000 or so clones, 70% to 90% recorded once. Sample: peripheral blood mononuclear cells, taken before any cancer treatment. This clonotype was obtained from a male donor aged 60 or over with stage II lung adenocarcinoma.

CDR3 coding DNA: TGTGCCAGCAGCCAAAGGGGGAAAAGTGACTATGGCTACACCTTC. Its translation: CASSQRGKSDYGYTF. The rearrangement joins TRBV6-5 to TRBJ1-2; perhaps TRBD1 as D (6 bases). V was pared by 6 bases and J by 3 bases, with 17 bases between. The CDR3 is made up of 15 amino acids. Germline V gene lookup returns CDR1 MNHEY and CDR2 SVGAGI.